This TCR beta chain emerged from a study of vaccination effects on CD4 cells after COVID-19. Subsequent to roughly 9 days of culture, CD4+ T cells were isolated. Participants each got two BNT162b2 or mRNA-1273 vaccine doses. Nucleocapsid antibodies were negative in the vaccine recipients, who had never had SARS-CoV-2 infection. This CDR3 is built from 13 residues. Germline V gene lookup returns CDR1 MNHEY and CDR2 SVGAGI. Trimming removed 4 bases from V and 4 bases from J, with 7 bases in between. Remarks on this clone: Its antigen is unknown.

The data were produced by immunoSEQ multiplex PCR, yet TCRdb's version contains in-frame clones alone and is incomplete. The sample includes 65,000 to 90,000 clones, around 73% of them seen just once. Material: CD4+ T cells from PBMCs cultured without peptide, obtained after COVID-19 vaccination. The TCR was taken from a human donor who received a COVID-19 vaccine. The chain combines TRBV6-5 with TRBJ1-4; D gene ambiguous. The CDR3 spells CASSSRHNEKLFF. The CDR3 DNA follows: TGTGCCAGCAGTTCTCGCCATAATGAAAAACTGTTTTTT.